The 20 T cell receptor beta chains given below trace back to one sample, sequenced in a study of T cell repertoires in cytomegalovirus infection. Their cognate antigens are unknown. Via MiXCR, TCRdb re-called the reads, giving one row per CDR3 protein. The sample records around 43,000 distinct CDR3 sequences, roughly 20% being singletons. Sequenced sample: PBMCs, sequenced either directly or after in vitro stimulation (not recorded which). The receptors come from a human donor in good health (CMV status not recorded). Some clones in this sample may be carry-over from other donors' samples.

This clonotype was counted a few times. The rearrangement uses TRBV18 and TRBJ1-2, with D maybe TRBD1 (6 bases). With 3 bases removed from V and 4 bases from J, the gap between germline ends came to 12 bases. The CDR3 loop spans 14 amino acids. Germline assignment: CDR1 KGHSH and CDR2 LQKENI. DNA of the CDR3: TGTGCCAGCTCACCGTCAGGGGACGCCTATGGCTACACCTTC. This gives the protein CASSPSGDAYGYTF.

There are many counts of this clonotype. This rearrangement joins TRBV7-8 to TRBJ1-2; perhaps TRBD1 as D (6 bases). The CDR3 has 15 amino acids. Trimming took off 4 bases at V and 5 bases at J, with 17 bases between the two ends. Germline CDR1 SGHVS, CDR2 FQNEAQ. CDR3 in amino acids: CASSSGGAGSYGYTF. The CDR3 nucleotides read TGTGCCAGCAGCTCCGGGGGCGCGGGGTCTTATGGCTACACCTTC.

This clonotype is categorized as medium-sized. The genes are TRBV2 and TRBJ2-7, with TRBD1 matching over 7 bases. Germline V CDR1 and CDR2: SNHLY, FYNNEI. The J segment lost 3 bases and the V segment lost 11 bases, leaving 10 bases of the junction unmatched. The CDR3 is 13 amino acids. The DNA of the CDR3 is TGTGCCTCGGAATCCGGGACAGTCTACGAGCAGTACTTC. The encoded protein is CASESGTVYEQYF.

V and J are TRBV7-4 and TRBJ2-1; 9 nucleotides align to TRBD2. This CDR3 contains 18 residues. Trimming cost V 1 base and J 2 bases; bases outside gene matches: 9. CDR1 is SGHVT and CDR2 is SQSDAQ in the germline V gene. This chain's CDR3 is CASSLVVLAGRPYNEQFF. Here the CDR3 DNA reads TGTGCCAGCAGCTTAGTCGTCCTAGCGGGACGCCCCTACAATGAGCAGTTCTTC.

This clonotype is termed medium-sized. V usage is TRBV7-6 and J usage is TRBJ1-6, with a weak D call TRBD1 (5 bases). The CDR3 extends over 16 amino acids. Germline CDR1 is SGHVS and CDR2 is FNYEAQ. The germline V and J ends were trimmed by 2 bases and 7 bases, with 15 bases remaining between them. The CDR3 DNA reads as TGTGCCAGCAGCTTATCAGGCAGGGTGTCGAATTCACCCCTCCACTTT. This gives the protein CASSLSGRVSNSPLHF.

This clonotype was seen a few times. The chain uses TRBV19 and TRBJ2-7, with D perhaps assigned TRBD1 or TRBD2 (5 bases each). The CDR3 runs 15 residues. V shed 5 bases and J shed 6 bases, with 20 bases lying between them. Germline values: CDR1 LNHDA, CDR2 SQIVND (reference sequence). The CDR3 bases are TGTGCCAGTAGTGCTGCCATGTATGAGGGACGCGAGCAGTACTTC. Amino acids: CASSAAMYEGREQYF.

The chain employs TRBV10-3 and TRBJ2-5, with TRBD2 matching 11 bases. The CDR3 totals 16 residues. CDR1 and CDR2 from the germline V gene are ENHRY and SYGVKD. V shed 4 bases and J 5 bases; nucleotides not matched to a gene: 9. The CDR3 DNA reads TGTGCCATCAGTGGACTAGCGGGAACGGAAATGGAGACCCAGTACTTC. It encodes CAISGLAGTEMETQYF.

This clonotype was seen repeatedly, ten times or more. J is TRBJ2-1 and V is TRBV7-2; unclear D gene. CDR3 size: 13 residues. Per germline, CDR1 SGHTA and CDR2 FQGNSA. Trimming left V 3 bases short and J 5 bases short, with 8 bases between. DNA for the CDR3: TGTGCCAGCAGCTTTGGACGAGACAATGAGCAGTTCTTC. Translating it yields CASSFGRDNEQFF.

V usage is TRBV19 and J usage is TRBJ2-3; 7 bases are a match to TRBD2. V lost 4 bases to trimming and J lost 3 bases; unmatched junction nucleotides: 10. CDR1 is LNHDA and CDR2 is SQIVND in the germline V gene (reference sequence). The CDR3 has 16 residues. DNA of the CDR3: TGTGCCAGTAGTACTACTAGCGCCGTAAGGACAGATACGCAGTATTTT. Translated: CASSTTSAVRTDTQYF. Drawing the rest from reference TRBV19 and TRBJ2-3, the complete variable domain is DGGITQSPKYLFRKEGQNVTLSCEQNLNHDAMYWYRQDPGQGLRLIYYSQIVNDFQKGDIAEGYSVSREKKESFPLTVTSAQKNPTAFYLCASSTTSAVRTDTQYFGPGTRLTVL.

This chain links TRBV29-1 with TRBJ2-7; TRBD1 matches at 12 bases. Looked up from germline, CDR1 is SQVTM and CDR2 is ANQGSEA. Trimming took 3 bases from V and 4 from J; bases not matched to a gene: 7. This CDR3 is 15 amino acids long. The DNA of the CDR3 is TGCAGCGTTGATTGGCGGGGACAGGGGGCGTACGAGCAGTACTTC. Residues: CSVDWRGQGAYEQYF.

This clonotype was observed a few times. The chain couples TRBV6-4 to TRBJ2-3, with D perhaps given as TRBD1 or TRBD2 (5 bases each). From germline, CDR1 is MRHNA and CDR2 SNTAGT. V shed 6 bases and J shed 3 bases, with 16 bases lying between them. The CDR3 is made up of 15 amino acids. The CDR3 sequence is CASRRSGLSTDTQYF. CDR3 bases: TGTGCCAGCAGAAGGTCGGGGCTGAGTACAGATACGCAGTATTTT.

This clonotype has a handful of counts. The rearrangement joins TRBV6-5 to TRBJ2-1, with 8 bases identical to TRBD1. V lost 6 bases and J lost 6; bases outside the gene matches: 10. Germline CDR1 and CDR2: MNHEY and SVGAGI. The CDR3 is 15 residues long. As DNA, the CDR3 is TGTGCCAGCAGGGCCGACAGGGGAGACTTCAATGAGCAGTTCTTC. Encoded protein: CASRADRGDFNEQFF.

This clonotype has a count of ten or more. The chain recombines TRBV6-1 with TRBJ2-4, with D possibly matching TRBD1 (5 bases). Trimming stripped 0 bases from V and 7 bases from J, with 7 bases between. The V gene's germline CDR1 is MNHNS and CDR2 SASEGT. The CDR3 is made up of 13 amino acids. The CDR3 loop reads CASSEAAGNIQYF. In DNA, the CDR3 is TGTGCCAGCAGTGAAGCAGCAGGGAACATTCAGTACTTC.

This rearrangement joins TRBV7-2 to TRBJ2-5; weak D call: TRBD2 (6 bases). CDR1 is SGHTA, CDR2 FQGNSA, per germline. V dropped 4 bases and J dropped 5 bases, with 23 bases sitting between them. The CDR3 sequence is 17 residues long. The chain's CDR3 is CASSSSGLASMGETQYF. The CDR3 DNA sequence: TGTGCCAGCAGCTCTTCCGGGCTAGCGTCAATGGGGGAGACCCAGTACTTC.

This clonotype has a count of ten or more. This chain connects TRBV5-6 to TRBJ1-4, with 7 bases aligning to TRBD1. This CDR3 is built from 15 residues. The V gene's germline CDR1 is SGHDT and CDR2 YYEEEE. With V trimmed by 4 bases and J by 5 bases, 8 bases remained unmatched. The CDR3 sequence is CASSPSGTVNEKLFF. In DNA, the CDR3 is TGTGCCAGCAGCCCTAGCGGGACAGTAAATGAAAAACTGTTTTTT.

This clonotype has only a few counts. V usage is TRBV5-5 and J usage is TRBJ1-1, with unresolved D. V dropped 0 bases and J dropped 4 bases, with 22 bases sitting between them. CDR1 and CDR2 from the germline V gene are SGHKS and YYEKEE (reference sequence). The CDR3 contains 18 residues. This CDR3 is CASSLDLDINGLGTEAFF. In DNA form, the CDR3 reads TGTGCCAGCAGCTTGGACCTTGACATAAACGGCTTGGGCACTGAAGCTTTCTTT.

This chain joins TRBV3-1 and TRBJ2-1; the D is unclear. V shed 5 bases and J shed 6 bases, with 14 bases lying between them. The CDR3 spans 14 residues. CDR1 and CDR2 from the germline V gene are LGHDT and YNNKEL (reference sequence). CDR3 residues: CASSTDLNGNEQFF. CDR3 DNA: TGTGCCAGCAGCACCGACCTAAATGGCAATGAGCAGTTCTTC.

This clonotype is medium-sized in the sample. V is TRBV5-4 and J is TRBJ2-7, with D unresolved. The CDR3 loop spans 13 amino acids. Germline V gives CDR1 SGHNT, CDR2 YYREEE (reference sequence). The V end was cut by 1 base, the J end by 3 bases, with 8 bases between. The CDR3 is CASSLKGSYEQYF. CDR3 nucleotide sequence: TGTGCCAGCAGCTTGAAGGGCAGCTACGAGCAGTACTTC.

The chain carries TRBV11-3 and TRBJ2-1; 7 positions agree with TRBD2. The CDR3 length is 18 residues. Germline V gene sequence: CDR1 SGHNT, CDR2 YENEEA. With 5 bases clipped from V and 0 bases from J, the junction kept 13 bases outside the gene matches. The CDR3 DNA reads as TGTGCCAGCAGCAAGGGACTGGCTAGCGGCAGCTCCTACAATGAGCAGTTCTTC. Translation: CASSKGLASGSSYNEQFF.

This clonotype was detected ten times or more. This chain connects TRBV2 to TRBJ2-7; possibly TRBD1 for D (6 bases). Germline V lookup: CDR1 SNHLY, CDR2 FYNNEI. V was clipped by 1 base and J by 1 base, with 11 bases between them. The CDR3 runs 15 residues. The CDR3 DNA follows: TGTGCCAGCAGTGAAGTAGGGCAGGGGTCCTACGAGCAGTACTTC. This encodes CASSEVGQGSYEQYF. The variable domain in full, with the rest retrieved from reference TRBV2 and TRBJ2-7, is EPEVTQTPSHQVTQMGQEVILRCVPISNHLYFYWYRQILGQKVEFLVSFYNNEISEKSEIFDDQFSVERPDGSNFTLKIRSTKLEDSAMYFCASSEVGQGSYEQYFGPGTRLTVT.